Each of the 17 T cell receptor beta chains below was sequenced from the same sample in a study of T cell responses to AZD1222 COVID-19 vaccine. Libraries were prepared by immunoSEQ multiplex PCR; TCRdb keeps only in-frame clonotypes and omits some of them. The sample lists more than 100,000 clones; approximately 89% were seen once. Sequenced material: peripheral blood, taken on day 0 of AZD1222 vaccination. Every receptor here comes from an adult in good health.

The V and J genes are TRBV6-5 and TRBJ1-1; possible D gene TRBD1, 5 bases. CDR3 size: 16 residues. The germline CDR1 and CDR2 sequences are MNHEY and SVGAGI. Trimming removed 0 bases from V and 1 base from J, with 12 bases in between. CDR3 sequence reads: CASSYSGQEPNTEAFF. CDR3 DNA: TGTGCCAGCAGTTACTCGGGGCAGGAACCGAACACTGAAGCTTTCTTT.

This chain connects TRBV29-1 to TRBJ2-7, with TRBD2 matching 11 bases. The V gene end was trimmed by 1 base and the J gene end by 5 bases; junction bases not matched to a gene: 4. Germline V lookup: CDR1 SQVTM, CDR2 ANQGSEA. CDR3 length: 14 amino acids. The CDR3 sequence: CSVEGLAGINEQYF. In nucleotides, the CDR3 is TGCAGCGTTGAAGGACTAGCGGGGATCAACGAGCAGTACTTC.

The chain recombines TRBV29-1 with TRBJ1-2, with 7 nucleotides matching TRBD1. Germline CDR1 reads SQVTM; CDR2 reads ANQGSEA. Germline trimming cut 5 bases from V and 7 bases from J; bases unmatched to any gene: 4. This CDR3 is 11 amino acids long. CDR3 nucleotide sequence: TGCAGCGTTCGGGACAGTGGTGGCTACACCTTC. Residues: CSVRDSGGYTF.

The rearrangement joins TRBV19 to TRBJ2-3; 7 nucleotides agree with TRBD1. With V trimmed by 5 bases and J by 6 bases, 8 bases remained unmatched. The CDR3 runs to 14 residues. Germline V gene sequence: CDR1 LNHDA, CDR2 SQIVND (reference sequence). The DNA of the CDR3 is TGTGCCAGTAGTCCCGGACAGGTGGGGGATACGCAGTATTTT. It translates to CASSPGQVGDTQYF.

This clone was counted a single time. The chain carries TRBV7-2 and TRBJ1-4; tentative D call: TRBD1 (6 bases). Germline V gene sequence: CDR1 SGHTA, CDR2 FQGNSA. The germline V and J ends were trimmed by 2 bases and 3 bases, with 16 bases remaining between them. This CDR3 has 17 amino acids. In nucleotides, the CDR3 is TGTGCCAGCAGCTTACTCGGGGGCGCTTCAGCTAATGAAAAACTGTTTTTT. Its protein is CASSLLGGASANEKLFF.

The chain carries TRBV3-1 (or the pseudogene TRBV3-2) and TRBJ2-7; D is undetermined. Trimming removed 0 bases at V and 5 bases at J, with 14 bases between. There are 15 residues in the CDR3. Per germline, CDR1 LGHDT and CDR2 YNNKEL (reference sequence). CDR3 residues: CASSQDPSSRDEQYF. The CDR3 DNA reads TGTGCCAGCAGCCAAGACCCCTCCTCTCGGGACGAGCAGTACTTC.

V gene TRBV28 combines with J gene TRBJ2-7; 7 nucleotides match TRBD1. CDR3 length: 15 amino acids. V was clipped by 2 bases and J by 4 bases; unmatched bases: 8. Per the germline V gene, CDR1 is MDHEN and CDR2 is SYDVKM. For the CDR3, the DNA is TGTGCCAGCAGTTTAAGAAGACAGGGAAATTACGAGCAGTACTTC. This sequence encodes CASSLRRQGNYEQYF. The complete variable domain, with remaining parts taken from reference TRBV28 and TRBJ2-7, reads DVKVTQSSRYLVKRTGEKVFLECVQDMDHENMFWYRQDPGLGLRLIYFSYDVKMKEKGDIPEGYSVSREKKERFSLILESASTNQTSMYLCASSLRRQGNYEQYFGPGTRLTVT.

A remark on this clone: Because the CDR3's place on the DNA is in doubt, the DNA is left out and the CDR3 is given as listed by TCRdb. The V gene is TRBV21-1, the J gene TRBJ1-5; TRBD1, as called in the table, went unchecked against the DNA. TRBV21-1 is a documented pseudogene. The CDR3 is 18 amino acids long, termini counted. This CDR3 reads CASSKEVGQGNSNQPQHF.

The chain recombines TRBV10-1 with TRBJ2-1, with 9 nucleotides matching TRBD2. Germline trimming cut 3 bases from V and 8 bases from J; bases unmatched to any gene: 8. CDR1 is WNHNN, CDR2 SYGVQD, per germline (reference sequence). The CDR3 runs 15 residues. CDR3 in amino acids: CASSELGTSLDEQFF. CDR3 nucleotide sequence: TGCGCCAGCAGTGAACTCGGGACTAGCCTCGATGAGCAGTTCTTC.

The genes are TRBV7-2 and TRBJ1-1; D remains unclear. CDR1 and CDR2 (germline): SGHTA, FQGNSA. V was trimmed by 2 bases and J by 5 bases, leaving 9 bases between them. This CDR3 has 13 residues. The DNA for the CDR3 is TGTGCCAGCAGCTTACTTTCATGGACTGAAGCTTTCTTT. This translates into CASSLLSWTEAFF.

The CDR3: CASSPLGQGATEAFF. CDR3 nucleotides: TGTGCCAGCAGCCCTTTGGGACAGGGGGCCACTGAAGCTTTCTTT. V and J are TRBV3-1 (or the pseudogene TRBV3-2) and TRBJ1-1; 12 bases map to TRBD1. This CDR3 has 15 amino acids. The germline V gene encodes CDR1 LGHDT and CDR2 YNNKEL (reference sequence). The V and J ends lost 4 bases and 4 bases, in that order; junction bases with no gene match: 4.

V gene TRBV9 combines with J gene TRBJ1-3; D uncertain. V shed 4 bases and J shed 1 base, with 15 bases lying between them. This CDR3 is 16 amino acids long. CDR1 SGDLS and CDR2 YYNGEE come from the germline V gene. DNA for the CDR3: TGTGCCAGCAGCACCGCGACGGGGATTTCTGGAAACACCATATATTTT. It yields the protein CASSTATGISGNTIYF.

V is TRBV28 and J is TRBJ2-1, with TRBD1 matching over 7 bases. The junction had 1 base not matched to a gene; V was cut back by 3 bases and J by 2 bases. The germline CDR1 and CDR2 sequences are MDHEN and SYDVKM. CDR3 length equals 14 residues. The CDR3 region is CASSLTGTYNEQFF. The CDR3 region has the DNA TGTGCCAGCAGTTTGACAGGGACCTACAATGAGCAGTTCTTC.

The rearrangement links TRBV3-1 (or the pseudogene TRBV3-2) to TRBJ2-2; TRBD1 agrees at 7 bases. The CDR3 extends over 15 amino acids. After removal of 7 bases from V and 7 bases from J, the junction contained 12 bases not matched to a gene. Germline V gives CDR1 LGHDT, CDR2 YNNKEL (reference sequence). CDR3 residues: CASKFDRAFGGELFF. CDR3 coding DNA: TGTGCCAGCAAATTCGACAGGGCGTTTGGCGGGGAGCTGTTTTTT.

The rearrangement links TRBV27 to TRBJ2-7, with D tentatively TRBD1 (6 bases). V shed 1 base and J shed 7 bases, with 17 bases lying between them. The CDR3 runs to 15 residues. Germline CDR1 reads MNHEY; CDR2 reads SMNVEV (reference sequence). The CDR3 DNA is TGTGCCAGCAGTTTATTGTGGCAGGGGACGGGAGAGCAGTACTTC. Residues: CASSLLWQGTGEQYF.

This clone has only a few counts. The chain combines TRBV15 with TRBJ1-2; the D gene is possibly TRBD1 (5 bases). Deletions cut 1 base from V and 8 bases from J, with 23 bases between. CDR3 length: 17 amino acids. Looked up from germline, CDR1 is LNHNV and CDR2 is YYDKDF (reference sequence). The CDR3 sequence is CATSRVFGARGVGGYTF. In DNA form, the CDR3 reads TGTGCCACCAGCAGAGTCTTTGGGGCTAGGGGAGTCGGGGGCTACACCTTC.

V usage is TRBV2 and J usage is TRBJ1-5, with TRBD1 as a possible D gene (6 bases). Germline CDR1 SNHLY, CDR2 FYNNEI. The CDR3 consists of 16 residues. V was clipped by 1 base and J by 6 bases, with 16 bases between them. The CDR3 sequence: CASSEDRANTGQPQHF. The CDR3 region has the DNA TGTGCCAGCAGTGAAGACAGGGCAAATACGGGTCAGCCCCAGCATTTT.